This TCR beta chain was sequenced during a study of T cell responses to AZD1222 COVID-19 vaccine. Produced via immunoSEQ multiplex PCR; TCRdb's table is partial and in-frame only. Among approximately 84,000 clones listed, roughly 80% were seen once. This clone was counted once. This receptor was obtained from an adult who received the AZD1222 COVID-19 vaccine. The sample was peripheral blood, taken 28 days after the second AZD1222 dose.

The CDR3 loop is CANNPRAPNNSPLHF. CDR3 nucleotide sequence: TGTGCCAACAACCCAAGGGCACCCAATAATTCACCCCTCCACTTT. The chain has TRBV21-1 and TRBJ1-6. TRBV21-1 is a pseudogene. The CDR3 is 15 amino acids.